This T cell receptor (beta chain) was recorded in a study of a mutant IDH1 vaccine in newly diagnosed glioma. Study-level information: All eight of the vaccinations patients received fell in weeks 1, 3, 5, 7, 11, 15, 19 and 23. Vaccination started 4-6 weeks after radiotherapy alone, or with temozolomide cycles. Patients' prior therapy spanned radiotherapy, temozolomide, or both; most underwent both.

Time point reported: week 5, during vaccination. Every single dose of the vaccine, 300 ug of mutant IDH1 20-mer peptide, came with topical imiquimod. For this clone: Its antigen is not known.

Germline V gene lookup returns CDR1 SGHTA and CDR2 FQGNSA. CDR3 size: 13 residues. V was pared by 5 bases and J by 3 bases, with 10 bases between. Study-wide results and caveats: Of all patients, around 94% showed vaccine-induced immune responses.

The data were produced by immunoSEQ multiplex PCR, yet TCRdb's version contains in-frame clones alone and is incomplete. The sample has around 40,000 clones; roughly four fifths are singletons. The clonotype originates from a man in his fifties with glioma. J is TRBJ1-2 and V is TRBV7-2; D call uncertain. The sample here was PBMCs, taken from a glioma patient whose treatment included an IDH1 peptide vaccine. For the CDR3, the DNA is TGTGCCAGCAGCACGGCCGGATACTATGGCTACACCTTC. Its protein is CASSTAGYYGYTF.